These 9 T cell receptor beta chains share one sample of origin, sequenced in a study of blood T cells in healthy people across ages (dated by TCRdb to 2014 to 2015). Library method: 5' RACE. Instrument used: Illumina HiSeq 2500. A second PCR of roughly 7 to 12 cycles was run with a J-beta primer mix and a sample-barcoded 5' primer. The public reads were quality trimmed at Q25 with fastp and then assembled into clones with MiXCR by TCRdb, keeping productive beta chains. Merged by CDR3 protein, the rows form single entries marked with the most common genes and DNA. The sample table records about 800,000 distinct CDR3 sequences; roughly 64% of these occur just once. Of the sample, roughly 20% is held by the ten largest clones. Sequenced: blood. The source is a man aged 25-45 years in good health.

This clonotype was observed a handful of times. The gene calls are TRBV7-2 and TRBJ2-5; D is perhaps TRBD2 (6 bases). V lost 5 bases and J 5 bases, leaving 15 bases between the germline ends. This CDR3 is built from 14 residues. Germline loops: CDR1 SGHTA, CDR2 FQGNSA. CDR3 in DNA: TGTGCCAGCAGCCGGGGTCGGGGGTGGGAGACCCAGTACTTC. Translating it yields CASSRGRGWETQYF.

V gene TRBV10-3 combines with J gene TRBJ2-5, with 8 nucleotides matching TRBD1. Matching the DNA end better, TRBJ2-7 makes the J call doubtful. Germline V gene lookup returns CDR1 ENHRY and CDR2 SYGVKD. CDR3 length: 14 residues. CDR3 loop: CAIRDREKSYEQYF. Written as DNA, the CDR3 is TGTGCCATCAGGGACAGGGAGAAGTCCTACGAGCAGTACTTC.

V and J are TRBV7-2 and TRBJ2-3; tentative D call: TRBD1 (6 bases). This CDR3 has 15 amino acids. V lost 7 bases, J lost 1 base, and 15 bases lay in between. Germline V gene data show CDR1 as SGHTA and CDR2 as FQGNSA. The CDR3 sequence: CASTRDGGGTDTQYF. CDR3 coding DNA: TGTGCCAGCACCCGTGATGGGGGCGGCACAGATACGCAGTATTTT.

Written as DNA, the CDR3 is TGCAGCGTTGCCCCAGCAACCGGGACTAGCGGGAGTCCTGAGCAGTTCTTC. Its protein is CSVAPATGTSGSPEQFF. The gene calls are TRBV29-1 and TRBJ2-1; 14 bases line up with TRBD2. CDR3 length equals 17 residues. With V trimmed by 4 bases and J by 9 bases, 14 bases remained unmatched. The germline gives CDR1 SQVTM, CDR2 ANQGSEA.

DNA of the CDR3: TGTGCCAGCAGTTACTACGGGGCTGGGGCCAACGTCCTGACTTTC. Its protein is CASSYYGAGANVLTF. The chain joins TRBV6-5 to TRBJ2-6; possibly TRBD2 for D (5 bases). Trimming took off 1 base at V and 2 bases at J, with 6 bases between the two ends. The CDR3 totals 15 residues. Germline lookup yields CDR1 MNHEY and CDR2 SVGAGI.

This clonotype has only a few counts. The V and J genes are TRBV3-1 and TRBJ1-2; 11 positions match TRBD1. The J segment lost 7 bases and the V segment lost 3 bases, leaving 13 bases of the junction unmatched. In germline, CDR1 is LGHDT, CDR2 YNNKEL (reference sequence). This CDR3 is 17 amino acids long. In DNA, the CDR3 is TGTGCCAGCAGCCATCGGACAGGGGGCGGCTTATCTACTGGCTACACCTTC. It translates to CASSHRTGGGLSTGYTF.

This clonotype was observed a handful of times. The chain uses TRBV20-1 and TRBJ2-7; D assignment may be TRBD1 or TRBD2 (5 bases each). The CDR3 has 15 residues. From germline, CDR1 is DFQATT and CDR2 SNEGSKA (reference sequence). V was pared by 3 bases and J by 0 bases, with 15 bases between. CDR3: CSASAGDASSYEQYF. CDR3 nucleotides: TGCAGTGCTAGCGCTGGGGACGCCAGCTCCTACGAGCAGTACTTC.

This CDR3 reads CASSFFPPRPGVDYGYTF. In nucleotides, the CDR3 is TGTGCCAGCAGTTTTTTCCCCCCCCGGCCCGGAGTCGACTATGGCTACACCTTC. The chain combines TRBV27 with TRBJ1-2, with unresolved D. The CDR3 consists of 18 residues. Per the germline V gene, CDR1 is MNHEY and CDR2 is SMNVEV (reference sequence). The germline V and J ends were trimmed by 3 bases and 3 bases, with 23 bases remaining between them.

The rearrangement links TRBV7-2 to TRBJ2-5; 15 bases map to TRBD2. CDR3 length: 16 amino acids. The ends lost 5 bases at V and 5 bases at J; junction bases unmatched: 6. Germline V gene lookup returns CDR1 SGHTA and CDR2 FQGNSA. CDR3 loop: CASSIGLAGGQETQYF. DNA for the CDR3: TGTGCCAGCAGCATAGGACTAGCGGGAGGGCAGGAGACCCAGTACTTC.